This T cell receptor beta chain came from a study of blood T cell repertoires in COVID-19. Germline V gives CDR1 SNHLY, CDR2 FYNNEI. CDR3 length: 16 residues. V dropped 5 bases and J dropped 7; count of bases not matched to a gene: 16. This clone was seen a handful of times. The method was immunoSEQ multiplex PCR; TCRdb's version includes in-frame clones alone and lacks a portion of them. The sample contains about 160,000 clones, approximately 82% of which appear only once. Source material: peripheral blood. The V call is TRBV2, the J call TRBJ2-5, with 7 bases matching TRBD2. The receptor comes from a woman aged 40 to 49 with COVID-19, enrolled during active disease. The CDR3 loop reads CASSPRTSLVSGTQYF. The CDR3 DNA is TGTGCCAGCAGTCCTCGGACTAGTTTGGTGTCGGGGACCCAGTACTTC.